The next 12 T cell receptor beta chains were all read from a single sample in a study of cytomegalovirus exposure and HLA in healthy donors. PCR used 60 Vbeta primers and 13 Jbeta primers. The repertoire was sequenced with immunoSEQ multiplex PCR; TCRdb's copy has only in-frame clones and lacks some. The data contain under 150,000 clones, 80% of them singletons. The sequenced sample was PBMCs. The receptors come from a man aged 50 to 59 in good health and CMV-seronegative.

This clone was observed a handful of times. V is TRBV2 and J is TRBJ1-4; D is possibly TRBD1 (6 bases). V dropped 11 bases and J dropped 8 bases, with 15 bases sitting between them. The germline gives CDR1 SNHLY, CDR2 FYNNEI. This CDR3 region has 12 residues. The CDR3 DNA is TGTGCCGGACGAACAGGGAGCGAAAAACTGTTTTTT. Amino acid sequence: CAGRTGSEKLFF.

The V gene is TRBV14, the J gene TRBJ1-6; D is unresolved. Deletions cut 2 bases from V and 7 bases from J, with 12 bases between. The CDR3 runs 15 residues. Per the germline V gene, CDR1 is SGHDN and CDR2 is FVKESK. The CDR3 DNA is TGTGCCAGCAGCCAACGTGTGAGAGGCAATTCACCCCTCCACTTT. It is translated as CASSQRVRGNSPLHF.

V usage is TRBV6-1 and J usage is TRBJ2-6; 12 bases are a match to TRBD2. The germline gives CDR1 MNHNS, CDR2 SASEGT. Trimming removed 3 bases from V and 3 bases from J; junction bases left unmatched: 3. The CDR3 sequence is 17 residues long. CDR3 coding DNA: TGTGCCAGCAGTGAGACTAGCGGGAGCGGTGGGGCCAACGTCCTGACTTTC. Protein product: CASSETSGSGGANVLTF.

The gene calls are TRBV5-1 and TRBJ2-5; D is unclear. Germline CDR1 is SGHRS and CDR2 is YFSETQ. Trimming removed 6 bases at V and 5 bases at J, with 14 bases between. The CDR3 covers 13 residues. The CDR3 nucleotides read TGCGCCAGCAAGGCAAGCGTGGAGGAGACCCAGTACTTC. This gives the protein CASKASVEETQYF.

The chain is built from TRBV7-9 and TRBJ2-7; maybe TRBD2 (6 bases). Germline CDR1 SEHNR, CDR2 FQNEAQ (reference sequence). Trimming took 3 bases from V and 2 from J, leaving 17 bases between them. The CDR3 sequence is 16 residues long. The CDR3 region is CASSFFRGTSAYEQYF. CDR3 sequence (DNA): TGTGCCAGCAGCTTCTTCCGGGGGACGTCGGCCTACGAGCAGTACTTC. Drawing the rest from reference TRBV7-9 and TRBJ2-7, the complete variable domain is DTGVSQNPRHKITKRGQNVTFRCDPISEHNRLYWYRQTLGQGPEFLTYFQNEAQLEKSRLLSDRFSAERPKGSFSTLEIQRTEQGDSAMYLCASSFFRGTSAYEQYFGPGTRLTVT.

The chain employs TRBV7-3 and TRBJ2-7, with 7 bases matching TRBD1. V trimming: 0 bases; J trimming: 5 bases; junction bases outside the gene matches: 7. The CDR3 has 15 residues. Per the germline V gene, CDR1 is SGHTA and CDR2 is FQGTGA. The CDR3 bases are TGTGCCAGCAGCTTAACGGGACAGACCAGACACGAGCAGTACTTC. Its protein product is CASSLTGQTRHEQYF.

The chain is built from TRBV9 and TRBJ2-7, with D perhaps TRBD2 (5 bases). Trimming removed 0 bases from V and 1 base from J, with 8 bases in between. Germline CDR1 SGDLS, CDR2 YYNGEE. The CDR3 is 14 amino acids. The DNA of the CDR3 is TGTGCCAGCAGCGTAGGTTCGGGATCCTACGAGCAGTACTTC. Its translation: CASSVGSGSYEQYF.

This clone was counted once. The V gene is TRBV7-9, the J gene TRBJ1-2; D might be TRBD1 (5 bases). Trimming left V 0 bases short and J 4 bases short, with 12 bases between. This CDR3 has 15 amino acids. CDR1 is SEHNR, CDR2 FQNEAQ, per germline (reference sequence). CDR3 nucleotides: TGTGCCAGCAGCTTAGCGACCAGGGCCCTCTATGGCTACACCTTC. Translated: CASSLATRALYGYTF.

There are a few counts of this clone. V is TRBV7-8 and J is TRBJ2-7; a possible D gene is TRBD2 (5 bases). V gave up 0 bases and J gave up 5 bases, with 8 bases separating them. There are 13 residues in the CDR3. Germline V CDR1 and CDR2: SGHVS, FQNEAQ. CDR3 loop: CASSLARADEQYF. The CDR3 nucleotides read TGTGCCAGCAGCTTAGCGAGGGCCGACGAGCAGTACTTC.

V gene TRBV7-3 combines with J gene TRBJ2-1, with 9 positions matching TRBD2. This CDR3 has 15 amino acids. J gave up 5 bases and V 2 bases, and 4 bases lay outside the gene matches. Germline V gives CDR1 SGHTA, CDR2 FQGTGA. For the CDR3, the DNA is TGTGCCAGCAGCTTATTGGCGGGAGGGCACAATGAGCAGTTCTTC. It is translated as CASSLLAGGHNEQFF.

Comment on this clone: At one of its ends the junction is not consistent with the germline gene, which may arise from a read error. The V call is TRBV27, the J call TRBJ1-2; 7 nucleotides line up with TRBD1. Germline-derived CDR1 and CDR2 are MNHEY and SMNVEV (reference sequence). The CDR3 loop spans 15 amino acids. CDR3 residues: CASSLRGQSHYGYTF. CDR3 DNA sequence: TGTGCCAGCAGTTTAAGGGGACAGAGCCACTACGGCTACACCTTC.

The rearrangement links TRBV7-9 to TRBJ2-5, with 8 bases that match TRBD1. This CDR3 is built from 17 residues. Germline loops: CDR1 SEHNR, CDR2 FQNEAQ (reference sequence). J lost 5 bases, V lost 5 bases, and 16 bases had no gene match. The CDR3 here is CASSSTFIQGAGETQYF. CDR3 DNA sequence: TGTGCCAGCAGCAGCACGTTTATCCAGGGGGCAGGGGAGACCCAGTACTTC.